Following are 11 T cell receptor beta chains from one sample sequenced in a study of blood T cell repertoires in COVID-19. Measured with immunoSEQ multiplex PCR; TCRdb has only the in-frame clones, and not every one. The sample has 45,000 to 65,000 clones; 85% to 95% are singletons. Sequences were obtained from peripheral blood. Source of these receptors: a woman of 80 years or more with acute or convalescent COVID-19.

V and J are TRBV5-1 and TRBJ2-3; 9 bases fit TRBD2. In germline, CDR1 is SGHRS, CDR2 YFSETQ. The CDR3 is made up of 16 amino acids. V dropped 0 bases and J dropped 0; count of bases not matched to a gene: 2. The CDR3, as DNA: TGCGCCAGCAGCTTGGAGGGACTAGCTAGCACAGATACGCAGTATTTT. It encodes CASSLEGLASTDTQYF.

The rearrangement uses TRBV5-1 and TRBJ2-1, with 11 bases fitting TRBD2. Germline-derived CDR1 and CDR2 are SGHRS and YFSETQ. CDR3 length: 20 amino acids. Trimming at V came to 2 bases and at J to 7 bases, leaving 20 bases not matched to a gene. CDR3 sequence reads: CASSLPTGTSGQGRWNEQFF. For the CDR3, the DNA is TGCGCCAGCAGCTTACCGACCGGGACTAGCGGTCAGGGGAGGTGGAATGAGCAGTTCTTC. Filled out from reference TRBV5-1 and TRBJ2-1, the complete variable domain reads KAGVTQTPRYLIKTRGQQVTLSCSPISGHRSVSWYQQTPGQGLQFLFEYFSETQRNKGNFPGRFSGRQFSNSRSEMNVSTLELGDSALYLCASSLPTGTSGQGRWNEQFFGPGTRLTVL.

The CDR3 region has the DNA TGCAGCGTTCTCGGGAGTACCTACGAGCAGTACTTC. This translates into CSVLGSTYEQYF. The genes are TRBV29-1 and TRBJ2-7, with D possibly matching TRBD2 (6 bases). Per the germline V gene, CDR1 is SQVTM and CDR2 is ANQGSEA. This CDR3 is built from 12 residues. The germline V and J ends were trimmed by 5 bases and 2 bases, with 10 bases remaining between them.

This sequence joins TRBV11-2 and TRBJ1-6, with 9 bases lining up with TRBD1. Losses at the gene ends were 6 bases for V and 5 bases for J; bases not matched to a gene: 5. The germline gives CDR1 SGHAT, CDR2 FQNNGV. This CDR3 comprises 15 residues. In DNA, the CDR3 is TGTGCCAGCAGTCCGACAGGGGGAGATAATTCACCCCTCCACTTT. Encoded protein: CASSPTGGDNSPLHF. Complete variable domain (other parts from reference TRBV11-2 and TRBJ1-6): EAGVAQSPRYKIIEKRQSVAFWCNPISGHATLYWYQQILGQGPKLLIQFQNNGVVDDSQLPKDRFSAERLKGVDSTLKIQPAKLEDSAVYLCASSPTGGDNSPLHFGNGTRLTVT.

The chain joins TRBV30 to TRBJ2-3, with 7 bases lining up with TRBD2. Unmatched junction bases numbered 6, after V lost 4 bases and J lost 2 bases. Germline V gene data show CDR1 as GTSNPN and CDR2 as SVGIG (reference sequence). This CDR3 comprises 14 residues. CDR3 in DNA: TGTGCCTGGACACTAGCGTATTCCACAGATACGCAGTATTTT. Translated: CAWTLAYSTDTQYF.

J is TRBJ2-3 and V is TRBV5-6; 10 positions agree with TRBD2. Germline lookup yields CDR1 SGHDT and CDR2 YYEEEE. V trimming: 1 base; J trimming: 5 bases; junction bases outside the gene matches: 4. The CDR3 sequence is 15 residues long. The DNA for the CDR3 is TGTGCCAGCAGCTTGTTTAGCGGGAGGATAGATACGCAGTATTTT. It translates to CASSLFSGRIDTQYF.

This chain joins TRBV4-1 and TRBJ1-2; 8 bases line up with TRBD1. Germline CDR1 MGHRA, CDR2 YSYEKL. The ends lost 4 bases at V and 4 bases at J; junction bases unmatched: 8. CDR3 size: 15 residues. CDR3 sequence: CASSPGQGIGYGYTF. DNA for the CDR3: TGCGCCAGCAGCCCTGGACAGGGAATCGGCTATGGCTACACCTTC.

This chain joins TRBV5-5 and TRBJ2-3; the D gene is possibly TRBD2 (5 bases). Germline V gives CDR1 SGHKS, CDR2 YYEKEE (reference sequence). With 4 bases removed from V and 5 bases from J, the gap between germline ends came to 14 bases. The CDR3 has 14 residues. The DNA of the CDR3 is TGTGCCAGCAGCCAAGGCTTGGGGAGAGATACGCAGTATTTT. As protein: CASSQGLGRDTQYF. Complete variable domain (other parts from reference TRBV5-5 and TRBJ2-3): DAGVTQSPTHLIKTRGQQVTLRCSPISGHKSVSWYQQVLGQGPQFIFQYYEKEERGRGNFPDRFSARQFPNYSSELNVNALLLGDSALYLCASSQGLGRDTQYFGPGTRLTVL.

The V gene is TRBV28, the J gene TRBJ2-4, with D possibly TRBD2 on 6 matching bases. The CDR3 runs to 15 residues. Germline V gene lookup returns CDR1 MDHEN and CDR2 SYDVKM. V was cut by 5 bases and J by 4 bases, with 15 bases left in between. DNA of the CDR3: TGTGCCAGCAGTCCTGGGGCGGGAAGGAAAAACATTCAGTACTTC. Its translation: CASSPGAGRKNIQYF.

CDR3 region: CAISEPQQGDGNTIYF. The CDR3 DNA reads TGTGCCATCAGTGAACCCCAACAGGGGGATGGAAACACCATATATTTT. The chain combines TRBV10-3 with TRBJ1-3; 8 bases line up with TRBD1. V lost 3 bases to trimming and J lost 3 bases; unmatched junction nucleotides: 7. Germline loops: CDR1 ENHRY, CDR2 SYGVKD. This CDR3 comprises 16 residues.

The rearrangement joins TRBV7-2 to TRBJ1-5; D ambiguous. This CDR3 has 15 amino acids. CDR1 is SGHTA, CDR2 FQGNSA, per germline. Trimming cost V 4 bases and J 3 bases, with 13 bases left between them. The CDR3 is CASSSKGGNNQPQHF. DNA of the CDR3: TGTGCCAGCAGCTCAAAGGGAGGTAACAATCAGCCCCAGCATTTT.